This passage covers 32 T cell receptor beta chains from one sample sequenced in a study of T-cell reconstitution after alpha-beta-depleted transplantation in children. Researchers prepared the TCRbeta library using unique molecular identifiers, the study reports. TCRdb reanalysed the PCR reads using MiXCR and keeps one entry per CDR3 protein. The data contain 450,000 to 600,000 distinct CDR3 sequences, 10% to 15% of them singletons. The material was PBMCs, mostly from graft donor cells, obtained 360 days after TCRalphabeta/CD19-depleted stem cell transplant. These receptors came from a male patient between 10 and 17 years old who had a stem cell transplant for acute myeloid leukemia, so the T cells may come from the graft donor.

This clonotype came up many times. The chain is built from TRBV7-3 and TRBJ2-2; 8 positions match TRBD1. This CDR3 spans 17 amino acids. V lost 5 bases, J lost 3 bases, and 11 bases stayed unmatched. The germline V gene has CDR1 SGHTA and CDR2 FQGTGA. Here the CDR3 reads CASSLTGGVWYTGELFF. The CDR3 DNA sequence: TGTGCCAGCAGCCTCACAGGGGGAGTCTGGTACACCGGGGAGCTGTTTTTT.

This clonotype was detected many times. The rearrangement uses TRBV28 and TRBJ2-7; the match to TRBD2 covers 10 bases. CDR3 size: 12 residues. Germline V CDR1 and CDR2: MDHEN, SYDVKM. V shed 9 bases, J shed 4 bases, and the junction held 3 bases outside the gene matches. CDR3 residues: CARLAGTYEQYF. The CDR3 DNA is TGTGCCAGACTAGCGGGGACTTACGAGCAGTACTTC.

This clonotype occurred a few times. The chain joins TRBV7-2 to TRBJ2-5, with D perhaps matching TRBD2 (5 bases). With 2 bases removed from V and 4 bases from J, the gap between germline ends came to 20 bases. The CDR3 is 17 residues long. Germline values: CDR1 SGHTA, CDR2 FQGNSA. CDR3 DNA: TGTGCCAGCAGCTTACGCGGTTGGGCGGGTCCGGGAGAGACCCAGTACTTC. Protein product: CASSLRGWAGPGETQYF.

This sequence joins TRBV20-1 and TRBJ2-6; TRBD2 might be the D (5 bases). Germline lookup yields CDR1 DFQATT and CDR2 SNEGSKA (reference sequence). The V and J ends lost 6 bases and 1 base respectively, with 7 bases between them. CDR3 length equals 13 residues. The chain's CDR3 is CSATKSGANVLTF. The CDR3 coding sequence is TGCAGTGCGACTAAATCTGGGGCCAACGTCCTGACTTTC.

The chain couples TRBV10-3 to TRBJ2-7, with D tentatively TRBD2 (6 bases). V was trimmed by 6 bases and J by 0 bases, leaving 6 bases between them. The CDR3 spans 12 residues. The V gene's germline CDR1 is ENHRY and CDR2 SYGVKD. CDR3 loop: CAIRGGSYEQYF. The CDR3 nucleotides read TGTGCCATCAGGGGGGGCTCCTACGAGCAGTACTTC.

This clonotype was seen many times. The chain links TRBV29-1 to TRBJ1-2; D uncertain. The CDR3 spans 11 residues. Germline CDR1 and CDR2: SQVTM and ANQGSEA. Trimming removed 6 bases from V and 4 bases from J, with 9 bases in between. The CDR3 DNA reads TGCAGCGTCGCCCCAGGCTATGGCTACACCTTC. Its protein is CSVAPGYGYTF.

This clonotype was seen only a few times. The V gene is TRBV24-1, the J gene TRBJ2-1; no reliable D call. The CDR3 consists of 14 residues. Germline loops: CDR1 KGHDR, CDR2 SFDVKD. Trimming took off 3 bases at V and 4 bases at J, with 9 bases between the two ends. The CDR3 DNA reads TGTGCCACCAGTGATAGCCTTTTTTACAATGAGCAGTTCTTC. Translating gives CATSDSLFYNEQFF.

This clonotype has only a few counts. V usage is TRBV29-1 and J usage is TRBJ2-7, with TRBD2 matching 16 bases. The CDR3 has 15 residues. V lost 4 bases to trimming and J lost 5 bases; unmatched junction nucleotides: 5. The V gene's germline CDR1 is SQVTM and CDR2 ANQGSEA. This chain's CDR3 is CSVVGLAGGMDEQYF. The CDR3 bases are TGCAGCGTTGTGGGACTAGCGGGAGGGATGGACGAGCAGTACTTC.

V is TRBV11-1 and J is TRBJ2-5, with TRBD2 identical over 12 bases. CDR1 SGHAT and CDR2 FQDESV come from the germline V gene (reference sequence). V lost 5 bases, J lost 5 bases, and 15 bases stayed unmatched. The length of the CDR3 is 18 residues. CDR3 loop: CASSQAWIEGTSGETQYF. CDR3 sequence (DNA): TGTGCCAGCAGCCAAGCTTGGATTGAGGGGACTAGCGGGGAGACCCAGTACTTC.

This clonotype was counted ten times or more. This CDR3 reads CSAISGVFSYEQYF. The CDR3 nucleotides read TGCAGCGCCATTAGCGGGGTGTTTTCCTACGAGCAGTACTTC. The chain couples TRBV29-1 to TRBJ2-7, with TRBD2 matching over 8 bases. This CDR3 spans 14 amino acids. Germline V lookup: CDR1 SQVTM, CDR2 ANQGSEA. V lost 7 bases to trimming and J lost 1 base; unmatched junction nucleotides: 9.

To note about this clonotype: This could be a read error, since a much larger clone is one nucleotide away. The chain uses TRBV20-1 and TRBJ2-6, with a tentative D call TRBD1 (5 bases). Germline V lookup: CDR1 DFQATT, CDR2 SNEGSKA (reference sequence). V shed 6 bases and J shed 2 bases, with 11 bases lying between them. This CDR3 has 14 amino acids. CDR3 region: CSAAQGAGANVLTF. DNA for the CDR3: TGCAGTGCCGCTCAGGGTGCTGGGGCCAACGTCCTGACTTTC.

As for this clonotype: Just one base apart from a much larger clone, this may be a read error. Because the CDR3 is missing its conserved closing phenylalanine or tryptophan, this is likely a read error. The rearrangement joins TRBV11-2 to TRBJ1-5; a weak D match, TRBD1 (6 bases). V was shortened by 5 bases and J by 4 bases, with 15 bases between the two germline ends. The CDR3 is 15 residues long. Per the germline V gene, CDR1 is SGHAT and CDR2 is FQNNGV. CDR3 amino acids: CASSQFVTGNQPQHV. Written as DNA, the CDR3 is TGTGCCAGCAGCCAATTTGTGACAGGAAATCAGCCCCAGCATGTT.

This clonotype has at least ten counts. V usage is TRBV27 and J usage is TRBJ2-7; D not resolved. The germline V gene has CDR1 MNHEY and CDR2 SMNVEV (reference sequence). The germline V and J ends were trimmed by 3 bases and 3 bases, with 12 bases remaining between them. This CDR3 has 14 residues. The CDR3 bases are TGTGCCAGCAGTTTTAGTCCAGAAAGCTACGAGCAGTACTTC. Translated: CASSFSPESYEQYF.

This clonotype has just a few counts. This chain uses TRBV11-2 with TRBJ2-7, with TRBD1 matching over 9 bases. This CDR3 region has 15 residues. V lost 6 bases and J lost 6; bases outside the gene matches: 12. Germline lookup yields CDR1 SGHAT and CDR2 FQNNGV. CDR3 DNA sequence: TGTGCCAGCAGTTGGGACAGGGTAGCCCCTAGCGAGCAGTACTTC. This encodes CASSWDRVAPSEQYF.

Many counts were recorded for this clonotype. The CDR3 region is CAINAGSGGYNEQFF. CDR3 in DNA: TGTGCCATCAACGCAGGGTCGGGTGGGTACAATGAGCAGTTCTTC. The V and J genes are TRBV10-3 and TRBJ2-1; possible D gene TRBD1, 5 bases. The CDR3 is 15 residues long. From germline, CDR1 is ENHRY and CDR2 SYGVKD. Deletions cut 7 bases from V and 4 bases from J, with 17 bases between.

This clonotype turned up a few times. The J gene is TRBJ2-5, the V gene TRBV28; 14 bases are shared with TRBD2. There are 16 residues in the CDR3. Trimming at V came to 8 bases and at J to 6 bases, leaving 11 bases not matched to a gene. Per germline, CDR1 MDHEN and CDR2 SYDVKM. The CDR3 DNA follows: TGTGCCAGCGGCCAATCCGGGACTAGCGGGAGAAAGACCCAGTACTTC. It translates to CASGQSGTSGRKTQYF.

Concerning this clonotype: This may come from a read error, since a much larger clone is one base off. The V call is TRBV10-3, the J call TRBJ2-3, with a possible D match to TRBD2 (6 bases). With 7 bases removed from V and 2 bases from J, the gap between germline ends came to 13 bases. From germline, CDR1 is ENHRY and CDR2 SYGVKD. CDR3 length: 14 amino acids. The CDR3 reads CAITQRASTDTQYF. The CDR3 nucleotides read TGTGCCATCACCCAGCGGGCCTCCACAGATACGCAGTATTTT.

This clonotype was seen only a few times. CDR3 nucleotides: TGTGCCAGCAGTTTTCTGAAGCAATACATCAATCAGCCCCAGCATTTT. It yields the protein CASSFLKQYINQPQHF. The chain employs TRBV28 and TRBJ1-5; D call uncertain. The CDR3 totals 16 residues. V was clipped by 3 bases and J by 3 bases, with 15 bases between them. Germline CDR1 and CDR2: MDHEN and SYDVKM. Full variable domain (outside the CDR3, taken from reference TRBV28 and TRBJ1-5): DVKVTQSSRYLVKRTGEKVFLECVQDMDHENMFWYRQDPGLGLRLIYFSYDVKMKEKGDIPEGYSVSREKKERFSLILESASTNQTSMYLCASSFLKQYINQPQHFGDGTRLSIL.

This clonotype was recorded a few times. This rearrangement joins TRBV29-1 to TRBJ2-2; no clear D gene. Germline CDR1 reads SQVTM; CDR2 reads ANQGSEA. The CDR3 sequence is 17 residues long. The V end lost 7 bases, the J end lost 1 base, and 22 bases lay between the germline ends. CDR3 in DNA: TGCAGCGCCCAAGGCAGACCCAATATTTTGAACACCGGGGAGCTGTTTTTT. It encodes CSAQGRPNILNTGELFF.

This clonotype showed up many times. V is TRBV20-1 and J is TRBJ2-3, with 7 positions matching TRBD2. This CDR3 spans 14 amino acids. Germline V gene lookup returns CDR1 DFQATT and CDR2 SNEGSKA (reference sequence). J lost 2 bases, V lost 3 bases, and 5 bases had no gene match. The CDR3 reads CSARGAGYTDTQYF. CDR3 sequence (DNA): TGCAGTGCTAGGGGAGCGGGGTACACAGATACGCAGTATTTT.

With respect to this clonotype: One end of the junction varies from germline; a read error may be responsible. V gene TRBV7-3 combines with J gene TRBJ2-6; D ambiguous. The germline gives CDR1 SGHTA, CDR2 FQGTGA. The CDR3 is 15 residues long. The CDR3 nucleotides are TGTGCCAGCAGCGTAACGGAGTCTGGGGCCAACGTCCTGACTTTC. It specifies CASSVTESGANVLTF.

The chain employs TRBV3-1 and TRBJ2-1, with D tentatively TRBD2 (6 bases). The CDR3 extends over 16 amino acids. V lost 1 base to trimming and J lost 1 base, with 11 bases between them. Germline V gene lookup returns CDR1 LGHDT and CDR2 YNNKEL (reference sequence). The CDR3 protein is CASSQVPGSSYNEQFF. The DNA of the CDR3 is TGTGCCAGCAGCCAAGTTCCCGGGAGTTCCTACAATGAGCAGTTCTTC.

This clonotype came up many times. The V and J genes are TRBV12-3 or TRBV12-4 and TRBJ2-5; 9 bases are a match to TRBD2. The V gene end was trimmed by 6 bases and the J gene end by 4 bases; junction bases not matched to a gene: 9. The CDR3 consists of 15 residues. The CDR3 DNA follows: TGTGCCAGCAGCCGAGCGGGAGGAGGGGTAGAGACCCAGTACTTC. Translated: CASSRAGGGVETQYF.

This clonotype occurred many times. CDR3 nucleotides: TGTGCCAGCACACTACTAGCGGGAGATAAGAGGACCGGGGAGCTGTTTTTT. It specifies CASTLLAGDKRTGELFF. The chain combines TRBV5-6 with TRBJ2-2, with 11 positions matching TRBD2. The CDR3 runs 17 residues. The V gene's germline CDR1 is SGHDT and CDR2 YYEEEE. Germline trimming cut 6 bases from V and 5 bases from J; bases unmatched to any gene: 12. The full variable domain, its missing parts supplied by reference TRBV5-6 and TRBJ2-2, is DAGVTQSPTHLIKTRGQQVTLRCSPKSGHDTVSWYQQALGQGPQFIFQYYEEEERQRGNFPDRFSGHQFPNYSSELNVNALLLGDSALYLCASTLLAGDKRTGELFFGEGSRLTVL.

V and J are TRBV24-1 and TRBJ2-1, with D uncertain. The ends were cut back, 4 bases at V and 4 bases at J, with 7 bases in the middle. Germline CDR1 KGHDR, CDR2 SFDVKD. This CDR3 has 13 amino acids. The CDR3 region has the DNA TGTGCCACCAGTGAGCAGGTTTACAATGAGCAGTTCTTC. The encoded protein is CATSEQVYNEQFF.

This clonotype was counted many times. The rearrangement links TRBV7-2 to TRBJ1-2, with TRBD1 matching over 8 bases. Germline CDR1 and CDR2: SGHTA and FQGNSA. The CDR3 is 17 amino acids. With V trimmed by 5 bases and J by 8 bases, 19 bases remained unmatched. The CDR3 region has the DNA TGTGCCAGCAGCGAACGACAGGGGCTAACTTCTTCTGACGGCTACACCTTC. Translation gives CASSERQGLTSSDGYTF.

The sample holds a few counts of this clonotype. The chain combines TRBV20-1 with TRBJ2-7, with D tentatively TRBD2 (5 bases). Per germline, CDR1 DFQATT and CDR2 SNEGSKA (reference sequence). Deletions cut 4 bases from V and 3 bases from J, with 10 bases between. The CDR3 is 12 residues long. The CDR3 DNA sequence: TGCAGTGCTACCCCCGGGGTCTACGAGCAGTACTTC. Its translation is CSATPGVYEQYF.

This clonotype has more than one count but fewer than ten. This rearrangement joins TRBV12-3 or TRBV12-4 to TRBJ2-5, with 8 bases fitting TRBD1. There are 17 residues in the CDR3. Trimming at V came to 1 base and at J to 4 bases, leaving 11 bases not matched to a gene. DNA of the CDR3: TGTGCCAGCAGTTTAGTTGTCGGACAGGGTCAATCAGAGACCCAGTACTTC. Its protein is CASSLVVGQGQSETQYF.

This chain uses TRBV2 with TRBJ2-7, with 7 bases lining up with TRBD1. V gave up 10 bases and J gave up 0 bases; unmatched junction bases: 9. The germline CDR1 and CDR2 sequences are SNHLY and FYNNEI. The CDR3 is made up of 14 amino acids. The CDR3 coding sequence is TGTGCCACTAGTCGACAGGGCCCCTCCTACGAGCAGTACTTC. Its translation is CATSRQGPSYEQYF.

This clonotype has only a few counts. The J gene is TRBJ2-7, the V gene TRBV28; a possible D gene is TRBD2 (5 bases). The CDR3 has 14 residues. Germline CDR1 reads MDHEN; CDR2 reads SYDVKM. V was cut by 4 bases and J by 4 bases, with 14 bases left in between. The CDR3 DNA reads TGTGCCAGCAGTTATCCCCGTACGGGATACGAGCAGTACTTC. Its translation: CASSYPRTGYEQYF.

This chain links TRBV19 with TRBJ2-7; D not resolved. The ends were cut back, 9 bases at V and 1 base at J, with 13 bases in the middle. This CDR3 spans 13 amino acids. Germline V gives CDR1 LNHDA, CDR2 SQIVND (reference sequence). For the CDR3, the DNA is TGTGCCAGATCCCACAGTGGGTCCTACGAGCAGTACTTC. Translation gives CARSHSGSYEQYF.

This clonotype was observed a few times. V is TRBV11-2 and J is TRBJ2-1; the match to TRBD2 covers 16 bases. Trimming cost V 5 bases and J 4 bases; bases outside gene matches: 5. In germline, CDR1 is SGHAT, CDR2 FQNNGV. The CDR3 has 17 residues. DNA for the CDR3: TGTGCCAGCAGCCCGGGGACTAGCGGGAGGGTTTACAATGAGCAGTTCTTC. Its protein product is CASSPGTSGRVYNEQFF.